The rows below give T cell receptor beta chains drawn from one sample of a study of T cell responses to AZD1222 COVID-19 vaccine. This table comes from immunoSEQ multiplex PCR, and its TCRdb copy is limited to in-frame clones, with some not included. The top ten clones hold under 6.5% of a sample with roughly 120,000 clones, around 88% of them seen once. The material was peripheral blood, obtained on day 0 of AZD1222 vaccination. These receptors all stem from an adult in good health. CDR3s include the opening cysteine and the closing phenylalanine or tryptophan.

>TRBV7-9|TRBJ2-2
CASSQPGQSGTGELFF
>TRBV10-3|TRBJ1-2
CAITRDTVNYGYTF
>TRBV7-9|TRBJ2-3
CASRSSTDTQYF
>TRBV5-1|TRBJ2-1
CASSVGTWGPGEQFF
>TRBV19|TRBJ2-3
CASSIRASGDLTDTQYF
>TRBV7-2|TRBJ2-3
CASSLGFGQGSDTQYF
>TRBV3-1/TRBV3-2|TRBJ2-7
CASSQDRGTVLYEQYF
>TRBV5-1|TRBJ1-1
CASSSGPSNTEAFF
>TRBV2|TRBJ1-5
CASRRGNQPQHF
>TRBV7-3|TRBJ2-1
CASSLETGASLTYNEQFF
>TRBV28|TRBJ1-4
CASSPTRSTNEKLFF
>TRBV19|TRBJ2-2
CASSIDRGRADTGELFF
>TRBV6-6|TRBJ2-5
CASSPTTGEETQYF
>TRBV5-4|TRBJ1-2
CASSLVGAGGYTF
>TRBV3-1/TRBV3-2|TRBJ1-1
CASSQEGMKAFF
>TRBV4-3|TRBJ1-5
CASSDGELAPQHF
>TRBV19|TRBJ1-6
CASTTGGNAYNSPLHF
>TRBV10-3|TRBJ2-1
CASHGGVSDEQFF
>TRBV5-5|TRBJ1-6
CASSHDTSSYNSPLHF
>TRBV2|TRBJ1-2
CASSEVTGGDGYTF
>TRBV18|TRBJ2-3
CASSPGDTMQYF
>TRBV12-3/TRBV12-4|TRBJ1-2
CASSWTGYGYTF
>TRBV19|TRBJ1-1
CASSIGRNTEAFF
>TRBV6-6|TRBJ1-2
CASSYGGNNDGYTF
>TRBV20-1|TRBJ2-2
CSASKSPSNTGELFF
>TRBV15|TRBJ1-2
CATSRGVAYGYTF
>TRBV29-1|TRBJ1-2
CSVEVLESIGYTF
>TRBV7-8|TRBJ2-5
CASSSSGGGETQYF
>TRBV6-1|TRBJ1-5
CASSEAPSTWVRPQHF
>TRBV21-1|TRBJ2-1
CASSKVGDGSSYNEQFF
>TRBV7-5|TRBJ1-4
CARSRGTAATNEKLFF
>TRBV5-1|TRBJ2-1
CASSSTGGSLNEQFF
>TRBV5-1|TRBJ1-4
CASSYTGQIATNEKLFF
>TRBV4-2|TRBJ1-5
CASSQDVGQTYSNQPQHF
>TRBV7-8|TRBJ1-1
CASSPLPGQEDTEAFF
>TRBV5-4|TRBJ2-1
CASSPDRGLYNEQFF